Each of the 25 T cell receptor beta chains below was sequenced from the same sample in a study of Tregs in tolerant kidney transplant recipients. Using immunoSEQ multiplex PCR, the repertoire was profiled, and TCRdb retains in-frame clones only, with some absent. This sample's table reports 12,000 to 15,000 clones. Related graft donors supplied nonmyeloablative bone marrow transplants, and mixed chimerism was transient. The source was CD4+ T cells from blood (PBMCs), collected 12 months after the transplant. These receptors all come from a human patient who received a combined kidney and bone marrow transplant. These T cells may partly come from the graft donor.

On this clone: The CDR3 goes on 3 residues after the read ends, and that part is filled in from the germline J gene. The chain is built from TRBV28 and TRBJ1-4; a weak D match, TRBD1 (5 bases). Trimming pared 2 bases from V and 0 bases from J, leaving 7 bases between. This CDR3 region has 15 residues. Looked up from germline, CDR1 is MDHEN and CDR2 is SYDVKM. CDR3 protein: CASSLRTTTNEKLFF. The CDR3 bases that were read are TGTGCCAGCAGTTTAAGGACAACAACTAATGAAAAA.

Remarks on this clone: With the read ending 3 residues before the CDR3 end, the germline J gene is used to fill in that end. The chain employs TRBV30 and TRBJ2-7, with a possible D match to TRBD1 (5 bases). Germline assignment: CDR1 GTSNPN and CDR2 SVGIG (reference sequence). This CDR3 comprises 11 residues. Trimming stripped 4 bases from V and 6 bases from J, with 10 bases between. The chain's CDR3 is CAWKIGAEQYF. Partial CDR3 DNA: TGTGCCTGGAAAATAGGGGCCGAG.

Concerning this clone itself: Coverage ceases 3 residues before the CDR3 finishes, and the germline J gene fills in the end. The chain recombines TRBV20-1 with TRBJ2-3, with D possibly matching TRBD2 (5 bases). The germline CDR1 and CDR2 sequences are DFQATT and SNEGSKA (reference sequence). V was pared by 1 base and J by 3 bases, with 8 bases between. The CDR3 sequence is 13 residues long. The CDR3 sequence: CSARVSETDTQYF. The covered CDR3 bases are TGCAGTGCTAGAGTTAGCGAGACAGATACG.

In regard to this clone: The read ends 3 residues shy of where the CDR3 ends; the end is completed using the germline J gene. This chain uses TRBV30 with TRBJ1-4; perhaps TRBD1 as D (5 bases). Per the germline V gene, CDR1 is GTSNPN and CDR2 is SVGIG (reference sequence). This CDR3 has 14 residues. V was clipped by 1 base and J by 8 bases, with 14 bases between them. The CDR3 bases that were read are TGTGCCTGGAGTGCGTCAGGGTCTGGGGAAAAA. As protein: CAWSASGSGEK. The whole CDR3 reads CAWSASGSGEKLFF.

In terms of frequency, this clone is medium-sized. The read comes to an end 3 residues before the CDR3 does, leaving the germline J gene to fill in the end. V usage is TRBV5-1 and J usage is TRBJ2-1; 9 nucleotides align to TRBD2. V lost 0 bases and J lost 6; bases outside the gene matches: 4. Germline loops: CDR1 SGHRS, CDR2 YFSETQ. This CDR3 region has 15 residues. The CDR3 spells CASSLGGRATNEQFF. CDR3 bases read: TGCGCCAGCAGCTTGGGCGGGAGGGCCACCAATGAG. Looking up the rest from reference TRBV5-1 and TRBJ2-1 gives the full variable domain: KAGVTQTPRYLIKTRGQQVTLSCSPISGHRSVSWYQQTPGQGLQFLFEYFSETQRNKGNFPGRFSGRQFSNSRSEMNVSTLELGDSALYLCASSLGGRATNEQFFGPGTRLTVL.

Concerning this clone: Coverage ceases 3 residues before the CDR3 finishes, and the germline J gene fills in the end. The V gene is TRBV14, the J gene TRBJ2-7; 11 bases match TRBD2. The CDR3 contains 16 residues. Trimming took 0 bases from V and 3 from J; bases not matched to a gene: 4. The germline gives CDR1 SGHDN, CDR2 FVKESK. Partial CDR3 DNA: TGTGCCAGCAGCCAAGACTGGCTAGCGGGAGGCTACGAG. The encoded protein is CASSQDWLAGGYE. In full, the CDR3 is CASSQDWLAGGYEQYF.

As regards this clone: The CDR3 extends 3 residues past the end of the read, so its final part is completed from the germline J gene. J is TRBJ1-4 and V is TRBV28, with unresolved D. The CDR3 has 14 residues. V lost 3 bases and J 1 base, leaving 6 bases between the germline ends. Germline V gene lookup returns CDR1 MDHEN and CDR2 SYDVKM. The CDR3 is CASSFPGTNEKLFF. The CDR3 bases that were read are TGTGCCAGCAGTTTTCCAGGAACTAATGAAAAA. The whole variable domain, filled in from reference TRBV28 and TRBJ1-4, reads DVKVTQSSRYLVKRTGEKVFLECVQDMDHENMFWYRQDPGLGLRLIYFSYDVKMKEKGDIPEGYSVSREKKERFSLILESASTNQTSMYLCASSFPGTNEKLFFGSGTQLSVL.

A remark on this clone: The sequenced fragment ends 3 residues before the CDR3 boundary, so the rest is inferred from the germline J gene. The rearrangement uses TRBV5-1 and TRBJ1-1, with TRBD1 as a possible D gene (5 bases). Germline values: CDR1 SGHRS, CDR2 YFSETQ. This CDR3 is built from 14 residues. Trimming cost V 0 bases and J 6 bases, with 12 bases left between them. Partial CDR3 DNA: TGCGCCAGCAGCTTGGAATGGGGGGACGCTGAA. Protein product: CASSLEWGDAE. In full, the CDR3 reads CASSLEWGDAEAFF.

A remark on this clone: The read halts 3 residues ahead of the CDR3 end, with the missing end drawn from the germline J gene. V is TRBV7-3 and J is TRBJ2-7; TRBD2 is a possible D gene (6 bases). Deletions cut 6 bases from V and 2 bases from J, with 17 bases between. CDR1 is SGHTA, CDR2 FQGTGA, per germline. This CDR3 is 15 amino acids long. Here the CDR3 reads CASSLGGASPYEQYF. CDR3 DNA, as far as it was read: TGTGCCAGCAGTTTGGGGGGAGCCTCCCCCTACGAG.

On this clone: The read terminates 3 residues ahead of where the CDR3 ends, so the germline J gene completes it. V is TRBV16 and J is TRBJ1-1; possible D gene TRBD1, 5 bases. The CDR3 contains 15 residues. CDR1 and CDR2 from the germline V gene are KGHSY and FQNENV. The CDR3 sequence: CASSQSLAQVLLAFF. The DNA read from the CDR3 is TGTGCCAGCAGCCAATCCCTTGCACAGGTGCTTTTG.

About this clone: The read halts 3 residues ahead of the CDR3 end, with the missing end drawn from the germline J gene. The V call is TRBV29-1, the J call TRBJ1-4; D possibly corresponds to TRBD1 (5 bases). The CDR3 length is 11 residues. Trimming cost V 7 bases and J 8 bases, with 11 bases left between them. Germline V lookup: CDR1 SQVTM, CDR2 ANQGSEA. This CDR3 reads CSGGEGEKLFF. The covered CDR3 bases are TGCAGCGGAGGGGAGGGGGAAAAA.

As for this clone: The missing CDR3 end, 3 residues past where the read stops, is filled in from the germline J gene. This chain links TRBV6-2 or TRBV6-3 with TRBJ2-1; TRBD2 might be the D (5 bases). CDR3 length: 15 amino acids. Per germline, CDR1 MNHEY and CDR2 SVGEGT. The V gene lost 3 bases and the J gene lost 2 bases, with 11 bases spanning the gap. The CDR3 protein is CASSYRRVTYNEQFF. The CDR3 bases that were read are TGTGCCAGCAGTTATAGGCGGGTAACCTACAATGAG.

CDR3 DNA, as far as it was read: TGTGCCAGCAGCTTAATGGGCAGGGACTACGAG. Its translation: CASSLMGRDYE. The full CDR3 is CASSLMGRDYEQYF. The chain recombines TRBV7-3 with TRBJ2-7; possible D gene TRBD1, 5 bases. The CDR3 is cut off 3 residues early in the read; its end comes from the germline J gene. The CDR3 extends over 14 amino acids. The V end was cut by 1 base, the J end by 3 bases, with 10 bases between. Germline V gives CDR1 SGHTA, CDR2 FQGTGA.

Comments on this clone: With the read ending 3 residues before the CDR3 end, the germline J gene is used to fill in that end. V and J are TRBV28 and TRBJ1-5, with 8 bases that match TRBD1. The CDR3 runs 17 residues. Germline V gene lookup returns CDR1 MDHEN and CDR2 SYDVKM. The V segment lost 4 bases and the J segment 0 bases; nucleotides outside the gene matches: 8. CDR3 in amino acids: CASSSPRQGISNQPQHF. The sequenced CDR3 bases are TGTGCCAGCAGTTCACCCCGACAGGGGATTAGCAATCAGCCC.

Regarding this clone: The CDR3 end falls 3 residues outside the read, so it is completed with the germline J gene. This chain links TRBV20-1 with TRBJ2-5; weak D call: TRBD2 (5 bases). Germline CDR1 DFQATT, CDR2 SNEGSKA (reference sequence). The CDR3 sequence is 14 residues long. V was trimmed by 6 bases and J by 2 bases, leaving 16 bases between them. Partial CDR3 DNA: TGCAGTGCAATAGTTGGCACTAGACAAGAGACC. This gives the protein CSAIVGTRQET. The CDR3 in full is CSAIVGTRQETQYF.

Concerning this clone itself: The read stops 3 residues short of the end of the CDR3; the missing end is completed from the germline J gene. The V and J genes are TRBV30 and TRBJ2-4; D is perhaps TRBD1 (5 bases). CDR1 is GTSNPN, CDR2 SVGIG, per germline (reference sequence). Trimming took off 0 bases at V and 4 bases at J, with 10 bases between the two ends. CDR3 length: 14 amino acids. The sequenced CDR3 bases are TGTGCCTGGAGTGTTTGGCAGGGAAAAAACATT. Translating it yields CAWSVWQGKNI. The full-length CDR3 reads as CAWSVWQGKNIQYF.

Worth noting for this clone: The read is 3 residues too short to cover the CDR3 end, so that end is filled in from the germline J gene. The genes are TRBV20-1 and TRBJ1-1; D possibly corresponds to TRBD1 (5 bases). Germline lookup yields CDR1 DFQATT and CDR2 SNEGSKA (reference sequence). This CDR3 has 14 residues. The V end lost 3 bases, the J end lost 3 bases, and 14 bases lay between the germline ends. CDR3 bases read: TGCAGTGCTAGGCCCAGGGCTTTGTACACTGAA. Its translation: CSARPRALYTE. The whole CDR3 protein is CSARPRALYTEAFF.

In regard to this clone: The CDR3 end falls 3 residues outside the read, so it is completed with the germline J gene. The rearrangement links TRBV9 to TRBJ2-3; 7 positions match TRBD2. The V segment lost 0 bases and the J segment 0 bases; nucleotides outside the gene matches: 4. This CDR3 comprises 16 residues. The germline gives CDR1 SGDLS, CDR2 YYNGEE. The DNA read from the CDR3 is TGTGCCAGCAGCGTAGGTGGTAGCGGGAGCACAGATACG. This codes for CASSVGGSGSTDT. The CDR3, in full, reads CASSVGGSGSTDTQYF.

Concerning this clone: The read is 3 residues too short to cover the CDR3 end, so that end is filled in from the germline J gene. The chain uses TRBV7-3 and TRBJ2-3, with D perhaps TRBD2 (6 bases). Germline CDR1 SGHTA, CDR2 FQGTGA. The CDR3 spans 18 residues. Trimming pared 0 bases from V and 0 bases from J, leaving 16 bases between. CDR3 bases read: TGTGCCAGCAGCTTAACTGCCCGGCGGGGAGTCAGCACAGATACG. Amino acid sequence: CASSLTARRGVSTDT. The full CDR3 is CASSLTARRGVSTDTQYF.

A remark on this clone: The missing CDR3 end, 3 residues past where the read stops, is filled in from the germline J gene. The gene calls are TRBV19 and TRBJ2-2; 8 nucleotides align to TRBD1. Germline loops: CDR1 LNHDA, CDR2 SQIVND (reference sequence). The ends lost 5 bases at V and 6 bases at J; junction bases unmatched: 8. The length of the CDR3 is 15 residues. This chain's CDR3 is CASSGLRGPPGELFF. The part of the CDR3 DNA that was read is TGTGCCAGTAGTGGTCTCAGGGGGCCTCCCGGGGAG.

The CDR3 bases that were read are TGTGCCAGCAGCCAGAGTGATCAGCCC. Translated: CASSQSDQP. In full, the CDR3 is CASSQSDQPQHF. This chain links TRBV28 with TRBJ1-5; no clear D gene. The read ends 3 residues early relative to the CDR3; the germline J gene fills the gap. This CDR3 region has 12 residues. Between the trimmed V and J ends, which lost 6 bases and 5 bases, there was a span of 8 bases. Germline assignment: CDR1 MDHEN and CDR2 SYDVKM.

On this clone itself: Read sequence stops 3 residues before the CDR3 end, and the germline J gene provides the missing end. V is TRBV5-1 and J is TRBJ1-1, with D perhaps TRBD1 (6 bases). Germline V gene lookup returns CDR1 SGHRS and CDR2 YFSETQ. V lost 2 bases to trimming and J lost 1 base, with 12 bases between them. The CDR3 has 15 amino acids. The CDR3 sequence: CASSLQGLGNTEAFF. The CDR3 bases that were read are TGCGCCAGCAGCTTACAGGGTCTCGGGAACACTGAA.

Comment on this clone: The CDR3 end falls 3 residues outside the read, so it is completed with the germline J gene. V gene TRBV9 combines with J gene TRBJ1-2; TRBD1 might be the D (6 bases). The V end lost 3 bases, the J end lost 2 bases, and 14 bases lay between the germline ends. The CDR3 totals 15 residues. Germline V CDR1 and CDR2: SGDLS, YYNGEE. The CDR3 spells CASSAGGGLNYGYTF. The part of the CDR3 DNA that was read is TGTGCCAGCAGCGCCGGGGGGGGCCTAAACTATGGC.

Frequency places this clone as medium-sized. The CDR3 end lies 3 residues beyond the end of the read and is filled in from the germline J gene. The V gene is TRBV18, the J gene TRBJ1-2; possible D gene TRBD1, 5 bases. The V gene lost 5 bases and the J gene lost 5 bases, with 15 bases spanning the gap. This CDR3 is 14 amino acids long. Looked up from germline, CDR1 is KGHSH and CDR2 is LQKENI. The covered CDR3 bases are TGTGCCAGCTCATTAAACAGGCTGGAGTATGGC. This translates into CASSLNRLEYG. The full CDR3 protein reads CASSLNRLEYGYTF.

With respect to this clone: The read terminates 3 residues before the CDR3 end, so the remaining end is supplied by the germline J gene. The chain joins TRBV20-1 to TRBJ2-7; tentatively, D is TRBD2 (6 bases). This CDR3 is 12 amino acids long. With 6 bases removed from V and 6 bases from J, the gap between germline ends came to 15 bases. From germline, CDR1 is DFQATT and CDR2 SNEGSKA (reference sequence). CDR3: CSASQTRFEQYF. The CDR3 DNA, read in part, is TGCAGTGCCTCCCAGACTAGGTTCGAG.